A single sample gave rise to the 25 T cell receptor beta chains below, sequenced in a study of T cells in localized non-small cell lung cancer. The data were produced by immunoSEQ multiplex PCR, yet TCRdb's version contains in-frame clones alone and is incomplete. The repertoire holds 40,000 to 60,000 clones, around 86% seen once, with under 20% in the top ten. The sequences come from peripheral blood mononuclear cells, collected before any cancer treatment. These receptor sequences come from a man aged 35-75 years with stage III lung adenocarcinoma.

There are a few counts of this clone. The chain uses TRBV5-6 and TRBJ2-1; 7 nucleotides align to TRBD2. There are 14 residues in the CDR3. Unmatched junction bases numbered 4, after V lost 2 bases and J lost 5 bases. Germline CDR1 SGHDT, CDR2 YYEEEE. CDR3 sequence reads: CASSFGGRDNEQFF. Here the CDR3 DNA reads TGTGCCAGCAGCTTTGGGGGGAGGGACAATGAGCAGTTCTTC.

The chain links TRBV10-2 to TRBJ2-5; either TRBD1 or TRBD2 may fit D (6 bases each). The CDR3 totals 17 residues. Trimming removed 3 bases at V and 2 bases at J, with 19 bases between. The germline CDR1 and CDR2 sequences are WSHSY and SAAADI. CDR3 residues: CASSEGGWYSSQETQYF. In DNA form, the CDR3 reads TGCGCCAGCAGTGAAGGGGGGTGGTACAGCTCACAAGAGACCCAGTACTTC.

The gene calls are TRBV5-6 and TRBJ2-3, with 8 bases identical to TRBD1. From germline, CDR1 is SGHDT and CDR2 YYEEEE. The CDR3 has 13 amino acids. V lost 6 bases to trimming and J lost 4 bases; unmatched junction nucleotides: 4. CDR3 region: CASTSDRADTQYF. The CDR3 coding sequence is TGTGCCAGCACATCGGACAGGGCAGATACGCAGTATTTT.

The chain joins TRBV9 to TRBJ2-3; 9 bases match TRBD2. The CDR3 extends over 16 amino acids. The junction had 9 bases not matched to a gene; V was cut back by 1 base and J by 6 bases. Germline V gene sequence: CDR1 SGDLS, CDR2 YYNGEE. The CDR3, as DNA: TGTGCCAGCAGCGTACAGACTAGCGGTGTAGCTGATACGCAGTATTTT. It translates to CASSVQTSGVADTQYF.

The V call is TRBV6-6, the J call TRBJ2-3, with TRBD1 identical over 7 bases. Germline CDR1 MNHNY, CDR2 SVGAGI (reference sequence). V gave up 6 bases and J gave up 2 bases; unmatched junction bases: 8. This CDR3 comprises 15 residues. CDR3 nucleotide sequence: TGTGCCAGCAGAGGACAGGTTCCATACACAGATACGCAGTATTTT. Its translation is CASRGQVPYTDTQYF.

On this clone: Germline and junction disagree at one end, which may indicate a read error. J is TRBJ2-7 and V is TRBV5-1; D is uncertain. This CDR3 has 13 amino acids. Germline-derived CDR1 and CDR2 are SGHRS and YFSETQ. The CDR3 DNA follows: TGTGCCAGCAGCTTGTACACGGCTGGGGAGCAGTACTTC. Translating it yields CASSLYTAGEQYF.

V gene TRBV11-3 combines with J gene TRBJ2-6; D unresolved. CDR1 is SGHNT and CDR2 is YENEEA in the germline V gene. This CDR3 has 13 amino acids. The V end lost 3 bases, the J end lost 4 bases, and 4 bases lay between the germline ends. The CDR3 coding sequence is TGTGCCAGCAGCTTGCGCGGGGCCAACGTCCTGACTTTC. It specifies CASSLRGANVLTF.

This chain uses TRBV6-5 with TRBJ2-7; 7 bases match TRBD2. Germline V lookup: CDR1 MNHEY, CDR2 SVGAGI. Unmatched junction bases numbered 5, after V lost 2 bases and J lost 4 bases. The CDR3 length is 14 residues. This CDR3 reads CASSYGREGYEQYF. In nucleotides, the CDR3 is TGTGCCAGCAGTTACGGGAGGGAGGGATACGAGCAGTACTTC.

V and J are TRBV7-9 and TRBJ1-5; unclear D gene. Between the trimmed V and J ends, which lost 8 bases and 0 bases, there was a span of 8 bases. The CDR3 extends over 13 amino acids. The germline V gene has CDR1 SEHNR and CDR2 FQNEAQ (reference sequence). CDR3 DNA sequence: TGTGCCAGCCGGGAGGGTAGCAATCAGCCCCAGCATTTT. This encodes CASREGSNQPQHF.

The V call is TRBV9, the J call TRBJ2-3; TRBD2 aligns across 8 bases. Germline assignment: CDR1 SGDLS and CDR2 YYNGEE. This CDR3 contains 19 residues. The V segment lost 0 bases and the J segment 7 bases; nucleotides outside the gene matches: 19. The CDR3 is CASSVDPRRSRGGSYTQYF. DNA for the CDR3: TGTGCCAGCAGCGTAGATCCTCGAAGGTCTCGCGGGGGGTCTTATACGCAGTATTTT.

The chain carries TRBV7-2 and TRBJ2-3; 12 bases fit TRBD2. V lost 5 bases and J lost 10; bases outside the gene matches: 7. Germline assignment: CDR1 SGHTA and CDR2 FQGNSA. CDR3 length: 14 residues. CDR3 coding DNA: TGTGCCAGCAGCGTCGGACTAGCGGGGACGGCGCAGTATTTT. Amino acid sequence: CASSVGLAGTAQYF.

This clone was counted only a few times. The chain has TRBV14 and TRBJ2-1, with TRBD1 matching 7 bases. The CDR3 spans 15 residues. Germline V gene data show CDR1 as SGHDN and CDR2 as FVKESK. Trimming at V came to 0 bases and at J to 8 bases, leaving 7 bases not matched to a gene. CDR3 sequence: CASSQDRGWVDEQFF. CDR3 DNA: TGTGCCAGCAGCCAAGACAGGGGGTGGGTCGATGAGCAGTTCTTC.

The CDR3: CASTQNLHQPQHF. DNA of the CDR3: TGTGCCAGCACTCAAAACCTCCATCAGCCCCAGCATTTT. V gene TRBV6-6 combines with J gene TRBJ1-5; D is unresolved. This CDR3 is built from 13 residues. Trimming took 7 bases from V and 5 from J, leaving 12 bases between them. Germline CDR1 and CDR2: MNHNY and SVGAGI (reference sequence).

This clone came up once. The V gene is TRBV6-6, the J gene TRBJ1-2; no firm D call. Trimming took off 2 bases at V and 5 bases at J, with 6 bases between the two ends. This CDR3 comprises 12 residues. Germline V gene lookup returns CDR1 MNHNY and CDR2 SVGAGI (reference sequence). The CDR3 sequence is CASSYAGYGYTF. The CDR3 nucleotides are TGTGCCAGCAGTTACGCCGGGTATGGCTACACCTTC.

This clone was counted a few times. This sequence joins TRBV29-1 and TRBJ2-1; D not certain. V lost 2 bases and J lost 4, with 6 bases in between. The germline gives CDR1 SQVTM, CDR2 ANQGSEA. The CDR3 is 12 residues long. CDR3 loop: CSVEPSYNEQFF. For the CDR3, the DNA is TGCAGCGTTGAACCCTCTTACAATGAGCAGTTCTTC.

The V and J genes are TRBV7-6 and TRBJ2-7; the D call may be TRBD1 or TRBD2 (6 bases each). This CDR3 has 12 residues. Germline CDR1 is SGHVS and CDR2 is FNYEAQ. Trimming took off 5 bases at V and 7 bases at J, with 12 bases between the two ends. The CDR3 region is CASSGGRREQYF. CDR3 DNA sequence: TGTGCCAGCAGCGGGGGGCGGAGGGAGCAGTACTTC. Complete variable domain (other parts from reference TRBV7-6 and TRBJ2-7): GAGVSQSPRYKVTKRGQDVALRCDPISGHVSLYWYRQALGQGPEFLTYFNYEAQQDKSGLPNDRFSAERPEGSISTLTIQRTEQRDSAMYRCASSGGRREQYFGPGTRLTVT.

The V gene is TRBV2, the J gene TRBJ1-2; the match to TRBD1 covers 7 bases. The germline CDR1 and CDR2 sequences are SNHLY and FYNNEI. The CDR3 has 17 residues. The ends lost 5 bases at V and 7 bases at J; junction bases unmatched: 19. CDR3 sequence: CASSPPGEVRGHRGYTF. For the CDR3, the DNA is TGTGCCAGCAGTCCACCGGGCGAAGTTAGGGGGCATCGTGGCTACACCTTC. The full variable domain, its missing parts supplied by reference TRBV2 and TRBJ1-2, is EPEVTQTPSHQVTQMGQEVILRCVPISNHLYFYWYRQILGQKVEFLVSFYNNEISEKSEIFDDQFSVERPDGSNFTLKIRSTKLEDSAMYFCASSPPGEVRGHRGYTFGSGTRLTVV.

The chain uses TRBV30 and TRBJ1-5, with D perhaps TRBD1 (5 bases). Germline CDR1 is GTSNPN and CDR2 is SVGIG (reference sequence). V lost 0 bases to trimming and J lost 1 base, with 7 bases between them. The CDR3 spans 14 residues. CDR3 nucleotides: TGTGCCTGGAGTGTCAGGGAAAGCAATCAGCCCCAGCATTTT. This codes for CAWSVRESNQPQHF. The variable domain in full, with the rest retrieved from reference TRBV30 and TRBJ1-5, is SQTIHQWPATLVQPVGSPLSLECTVEGTSNPNLYWYRQAAGRGLQLLFYSVGIGQISSEVPQNLSASRPQDRQFILSSKKLLLSDSGFYLCAWSVRESNQPQHFGDGTRLSIL.

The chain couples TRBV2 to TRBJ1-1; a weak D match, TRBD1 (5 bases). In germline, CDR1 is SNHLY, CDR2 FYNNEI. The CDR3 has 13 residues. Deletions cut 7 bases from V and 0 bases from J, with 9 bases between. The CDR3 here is CASIGTVNTEAFF. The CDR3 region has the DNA TGTGCCAGCATAGGGACTGTGAACACTGAAGCTTTCTTT.

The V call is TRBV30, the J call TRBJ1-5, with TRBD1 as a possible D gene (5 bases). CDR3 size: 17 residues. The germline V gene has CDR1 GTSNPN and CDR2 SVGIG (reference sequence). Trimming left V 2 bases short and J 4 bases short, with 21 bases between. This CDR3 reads CAWSFAEGYRGNQPQHF. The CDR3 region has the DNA TGTGCCTGGAGTTTTGCTGAGGGATATCGGGGGAATCAGCCCCAGCATTTT.

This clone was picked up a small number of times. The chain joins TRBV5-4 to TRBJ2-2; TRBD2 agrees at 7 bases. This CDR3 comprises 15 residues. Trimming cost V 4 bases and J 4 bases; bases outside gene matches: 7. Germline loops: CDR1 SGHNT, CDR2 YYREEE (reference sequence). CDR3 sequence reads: CASSPIGGFTGELFF. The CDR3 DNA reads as TGTGCCAGCAGCCCAATCGGGGGGTTCACCGGGGAGCTGTTTTTT.

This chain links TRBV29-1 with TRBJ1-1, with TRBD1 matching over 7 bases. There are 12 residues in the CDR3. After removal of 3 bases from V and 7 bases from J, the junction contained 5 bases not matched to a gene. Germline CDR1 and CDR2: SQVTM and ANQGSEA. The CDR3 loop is CSVDRGGSEAFF. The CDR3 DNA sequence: TGCAGCGTTGATCGAGGGGGCAGTGAAGCTTTCTTT.

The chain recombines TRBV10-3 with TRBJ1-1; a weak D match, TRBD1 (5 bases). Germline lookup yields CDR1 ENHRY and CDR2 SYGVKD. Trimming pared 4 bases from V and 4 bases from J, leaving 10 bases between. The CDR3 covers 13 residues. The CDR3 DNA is TGTGCCATCAGTGTTCAGGGATCCACTGAAGCTTTCTTT. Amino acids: CAISVQGSTEAFF.

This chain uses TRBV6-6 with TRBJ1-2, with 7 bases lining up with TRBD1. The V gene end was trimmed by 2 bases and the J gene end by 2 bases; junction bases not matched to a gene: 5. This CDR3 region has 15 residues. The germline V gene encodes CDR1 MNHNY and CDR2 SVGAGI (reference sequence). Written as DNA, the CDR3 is TGTGCCAGCAGTTACCATCAGGACAGGAACTATGGCTACACCTTC. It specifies CASSYHQDRNYGYTF.

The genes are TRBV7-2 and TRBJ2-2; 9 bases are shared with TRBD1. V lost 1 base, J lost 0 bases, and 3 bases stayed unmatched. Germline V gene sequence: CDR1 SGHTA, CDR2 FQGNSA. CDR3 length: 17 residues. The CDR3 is CASSLDRDRANTGELFF. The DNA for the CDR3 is TGTGCCAGCAGCTTAGATCGGGACAGGGCGAACACCGGGGAGCTGTTTTTT.